This T cell receptor (beta chain) was observed in a study of T cells in Graves' hyperthyroidism and ophthalmopathy. Orbital computed tomography and thyroid ultrasound, together with serum TRAb and thyroxine and clinical symptoms, were used for diagnoses. In its sample, this clonotype was seen many times. Its target is not known. Amplification of TCR beta CDR3 regions used RNA as the template. An initial round of RT-PCR targeting the TCR CDR3 relied on the HTBI primer set. Via MiXCR, TCRdb re-called the multiplex PCR reads, giving one row per CDR3 protein. The sample has around 300,000 distinct CDR3 sequences, more than 11% seen once; the top ten hold 20% to 25%. Germline CDR1 is LGHDT and CDR2 is YNNKEL (reference sequence). The length of the CDR3 is 17 residues. Trimming cost V 0 bases and J 2 bases; bases outside gene matches: 7. Study conclusions and caveats: Researchers found most expanded thyroid clonotypes above 0.001 in blood as well.

This receptor was obtained from a woman in her thirties with Graves' hyperthyroidism. The sample consisted of blood. The chain uses TRBV3-1 and TRBJ2-5; 9 positions agree with TRBD2. The CDR3 here is CASSQDYKREEQETQYF. CDR3 coding DNA: TGTGCCAGCAGCCAAGATTACAAGCGGGAGGAACAAGAGACCCAGTACTTC.